Listed below are T cell receptor beta chains from one sample, sequenced in a study of blood T cell repertoires in COVID-19. TCRdb's copy holds only in-frame clones and misses some; the assay was immunoSEQ multiplex PCR. The profile shows tens of thousands of clones, about 88% of them singletons. The sample comprised peripheral blood. Receptors originate from a woman of 80 years or more with acute or convalescent COVID-19. Both conserved end residues are part of each CDR3. The order of the fields is V gene, clone size, D gene, J gene, CDR3 DNA, CDR3 protein. D genes are given only for firm matches. Clone size is shown for a subset of rows, as once, few, many or a class of expanded clone.

v_call: TRBV6-2/TRBV6-3; clone_size: -; d_call: -; j_call: TRBJ2-1; cdr3_nt: TGTGCCAGCAGTTACTCCCCCCCAAGCGGGCTGTACAATGAGCAGTTCTTC; cdr3_aa: CASSYSPPSGLYNEQFF
v_call: TRBV7-2; clone_size: -; d_call: -; j_call: TRBJ2-7; cdr3_nt: TGTGCCATCCTCGGAGCATCCTACGAGCAGTACTTC; cdr3_aa: CAILGASYEQYF
v_call: TRBV28; clone_size: -; d_call: TRBD1; j_call: TRBJ1-1; cdr3_nt: TGTGCCAGCAGTTTTGGTGACAGGGTCACTGAAGCTTTCTTT; cdr3_aa: CASSFGDRVTEAFF
v_call: TRBV9; clone_size: -; d_call: TRBD1; j_call: TRBJ1-2; cdr3_nt: TGTGCCAGCAGCCCGGACGGGACAGGGGACTATGGCTACACCTTC; cdr3_aa: CASSPDGTGDYGYTF
v_call: TRBV6-2/TRBV6-3; clone_size: -; d_call: TRBD1; j_call: TRBJ2-1; cdr3_nt: TGTGCCAGCAGTTACCTAGGACAGGACTACAATGAGCAGTTCTTC; cdr3_aa: CASSYLGQDYNEQFF
v_call: TRBV5-1; clone_size: -; d_call: -; j_call: TRBJ2-5; cdr3_nt: TGCGCCAGCAGCTTTCAGGGATTAGAGACCCAGTACTTC; cdr3_aa: CASSFQGLETQYF
v_call: TRBV7-9; clone_size: -; d_call: TRBD1; j_call: TRBJ1-2; cdr3_nt: TGTGCCAGCAGCTTCGGGATACAGGGGGCTAAGTATGGCTACACCTTC; cdr3_aa: CASSFGIQGAKYGYTF
v_call: TRBV14; clone_size: -; d_call: TRBD2; j_call: TRBJ2-3; cdr3_nt: TGTGCCAGTAAAATAGCGGGAGGGGATACGCAGTATTTT; cdr3_aa: CASKIAGGDTQYF
v_call: TRBV25-1; clone_size: -; d_call: -; j_call: TRBJ1-3; cdr3_nt: TGTGCCAGCCGACCAGAGGGTGCTACTGGAAACACCATATATTTT; cdr3_aa: CASRPEGATGNTIYF
v_call: TRBV6-4; clone_size: -; d_call: -; j_call: TRBJ2-1; cdr3_nt: TGTGCCAGCAGTCTGGACACGTCCTACAATGAGCAGTTCTTC; cdr3_aa: CASSLDTSYNEQFF
v_call: TRBV19; clone_size: once; d_call: -; j_call: TRBJ1-4; cdr3_nt: TGTGCCTCGCAGGAGGTGGGGAGGGGAGGAAAACTGTTTTTT; cdr3_aa: CASQEVGRGGKLFF
v_call: TRBV2; clone_size: -; d_call: -; j_call: TRBJ2-7; cdr3_nt: TGTGCCAGCACTCGGACAGCCTACGAGCAGTACTTC; cdr3_aa: CASTRTAYEQYF
v_call: TRBV30; clone_size: -; d_call: TRBD2; j_call: TRBJ2-7; cdr3_nt: TGTGCCTGGACCCGAACTAGCGGGTTCCAGCAGTACTTC; cdr3_aa: CAWTRTSGFQQYF
v_call: TRBV27; clone_size: -; d_call: TRBD2; j_call: TRBJ2-4; cdr3_nt: TGTGCCAGCAGAATGGGCGGGAGGGCCTCGAACATTCAGTACTTC; cdr3_aa: CASRMGGRASNIQYF
v_call: TRBV7-3; clone_size: -; d_call: TRBD2; j_call: TRBJ2-3; cdr3_nt: TGTGCCAGCAGCCGGACTAGCGGGAGCTCAGATACGCAGTATTTT; cdr3_aa: CASSRTSGSSDTQYF
v_call: TRBV5-1; clone_size: -; d_call: TRBD2; j_call: TRBJ2-7; cdr3_nt: TGCGCCAGCAGCATCCCGGGACTAGCGGGAGGGCCGAACGAGCAGTACTTC; cdr3_aa: CASSIPGLAGGPNEQYF
v_call: TRBV27; clone_size: -; d_call: -; j_call: TRBJ1-6; cdr3_nt: TGTGCCAGCAGTCCCGCAGTTGGCGGGGGCGGGTTGGTAAATTCACCCCTCCACTTT; cdr3_aa: CASSPAVGGGGLVNSPLHF
v_call: TRBV5-4; clone_size: few; d_call: -; j_call: TRBJ1-3; cdr3_nt: TGTGCCAGCAGCTCGGAGATGTTTGGAAACACCATATATTTT; cdr3_aa: CASSSEMFGNTIYF
v_call: TRBV11-2; clone_size: -; d_call: -; j_call: TRBJ1-1; cdr3_nt: TGTGCCAGCAGCTTAGATTTATGGCAGGGAGGCCGAACTGAAGCTTTCTTT; cdr3_aa: CASSLDLWQGGRTEAFF
v_call: TRBV28; clone_size: -; d_call: -; j_call: TRBJ1-2; cdr3_nt: TGTGCCAGCAGTAACCTTTTCAGGGTCACTAACTATGGCTACACCTTC; cdr3_aa: CASSNLFRVTNYGYTF
v_call: TRBV24-1; clone_size: -; d_call: -; j_call: TRBJ1-2; cdr3_nt: TGTGCCACCAGTGACCCCCGGCGGGGGCCGGAGGGCTACACCTTC; cdr3_aa: CATSDPRRGPEGYTF
v_call: TRBV10-3; clone_size: -; d_call: TRBD1; j_call: TRBJ2-7; cdr3_nt: TGTGCCATCAGTGAGTCTGGGACAGGGGGTAACCACGAGCAGTACTTC; cdr3_aa: CAISESGTGGNHEQYF